One TCR beta chain is described in this entry. There are 11 residues in the CDR3. V was trimmed by 4 bases and J by 7 bases, leaving 5 bases between them. The data originate from a study of blood T cell repertoires in COVID-19. Study summary: Material from acute and convalescent COVID-19 was sourced from the United States, Italy and Spain. From T cells, B-cell-depleted T cells, or PBMCs came the material, which was cDNA or gDNA.

This table comes from immunoSEQ multiplex PCR, and its TCRdb copy is limited to in-frame clones, with some not included. The sample holds tens of thousands of clones, roughly 90% seen once. The source material was peripheral blood. The TCR sequence derives from a human donor with active COVID-19. The donor label of this sample is uncertain. V is TRBV5-3 and J is TRBJ2-2; no firm D call. TRBV5-3 is sorted into the ORF group, with uncertain function. In DNA form, the CDR3 reads TGTGCCAGAAGCCCCCTCGGGGAGCTGTTTTTT. This codes for CARSPLGELFF.